The 7 T cell receptor beta chains below all came from one sample that was sequenced in a study of response to subunit inactivated influenza vaccine (dated by TCRdb to 2017 to 2018). Library preparation was by RT-PCR. For sequencing, an Illumina HiSeq 2500 was employed. In TCRdb, the public reads were trimmed at Q25 with fastp and aligned with MiXCR, with productive beta chains retained. Each entry is one CDR3 protein sequence, shown with its most common DNA and genes. The sample table records more than 700,000 distinct CDR3 sequences; 21% of these occur just once. The leading ten clones occupy about 9.4% of the sample. The sample in question was PBMCs from blood, obtained 5 to 6 days after vaccination. The receptors derive from a man aged 50-60 years who received an inactivated influenza vaccine. Donor details come from another sample of the same person, matched by shared clones.

The chain has TRBV29-1 and TRBJ2-3, with D possibly matching TRBD2 (5 bases). CDR3 length: 13 amino acids. CDR1 and CDR2 from the germline V gene are SQVTM and ANQGSEA. Trimming removed 6 bases from V and 7 bases from J, with 17 bases in between. The CDR3 coding sequence is TGCAGCGTAGCAGAGGGTGACCCCAATACGCAGTATTTT. Its protein is CSVAEGDPNTQYF.

The chain is built from TRBV12-3 or TRBV12-4 and TRBJ2-1; D is unresolved. Trimming left V 2 bases short and J 2 bases short, with 10 bases between. This CDR3 contains 15 residues. Here the CDR3 reads CASSLRYLAYNEQFF. The DNA for the CDR3 is TGTGCCAGCAGTTTAAGATACCTAGCCTACAATGAGCAGTTCTTC.

This clonotype was counted between two and nine times. The chain has TRBV12-3 or TRBV12-4 and TRBJ1-1; TRBD1 agrees at 10 bases. The CDR3 contains 17 residues. V dropped 4 bases and J dropped 1; count of bases not matched to a gene: 9. CDR3 DNA: TGTGCCAGCAGTTCCGAGGACAGGGGGTTTTCGAACACTGAAGCTTTCTTT. Translation gives CASSSEDRGFSNTEAFF.

In regard to this clonotype: One end of the junction does not line up with germline, which may come from a read error. This rearrangement joins TRBV7-7 to TRBJ2-3; no firm D call. In germline, CDR1 is SSHAT, CDR2 FNYEAQ (reference sequence). CDR3 size: 13 residues. The CDR3 DNA sequence: TGTGCTAGCAGCTTTGGCCACACAGATACGCAGTATTTT. Protein product: CASSFGHTDTQYF.

This clonotype was detected only a few times. The chain couples TRBV20-1 to TRBJ2-3; 7 bases fit TRBD1. CDR3 length equals 13 residues. V dropped 7 bases and J dropped 2; count of bases not matched to a gene: 6. The germline CDR1 and CDR2 sequences are DFQATT and SNEGSKA (reference sequence). The CDR3 DNA is TGCAGTGAGTGGGGACAGCTCACAGATACGCAGTATTTT. It specifies CSEWGQLTDTQYF.

V and J are TRBV6-1 and TRBJ1-5; D perhaps matches TRBD1 (5 bases). CDR1 is MNHNS, CDR2 SASEGT, per germline. Trimming pared 3 bases from V and 4 bases from J, leaving 13 bases between. This CDR3 has 15 amino acids. The DNA of the CDR3 is TGTGCCAGCAGTGAGTTGGGGGACTCGAATCAGCCCCAGCATTTT. Its protein is CASSELGDSNQPQHF.

The J gene is TRBJ1-1, the V gene TRBV4-3; TRBD1 matches at 8 bases. The V segment lost 0 bases and the J segment 0 bases; nucleotides outside the gene matches: 6. The CDR3 totals 17 residues. The germline V gene encodes CDR1 LGHNA and CDR2 YSLEER. CDR3: CASSQDLDRVMNTEAFF. Here the CDR3 DNA reads TGCGCCAGCAGCCAAGATTTGGACAGGGTCATGAACACTGAAGCTTTCTTT.